These 18 T cell receptor beta chains share one sample of origin, sequenced in a study of blood T cell repertoires in COVID-19. Only in-frame clones appear in the TCRdb table, and some are missing; sequencing was by immunoSEQ multiplex PCR. The table records 130,000 to 150,000 clones, about 80% of them present only once. Sequencing used peripheral blood. The receptor source for this set is a human donor in a cohort sampled during active COVID-19.

The J gene is TRBJ1-1, the V gene TRBV5-1; 7 nucleotides align to TRBD1. V lost 5 bases and J lost 4; bases outside the gene matches: 14. Germline values: CDR1 SGHRS, CDR2 YFSETQ. CDR3 size: 16 residues. The DNA for the CDR3 is TGCGCCAGCAGGAGTGGGGCCACAGGGGTCCGCACTGAAGCTTTCTTT. Amino acid sequence: CASRSGATGVRTEAFF.

The CDR3 here is CASSQDGGDRYEQYF. CDR3 nucleotide sequence: TGCGCCAGCAGCCAAGATGGGGGGGACCGGTACGAGCAGTACTTC. The chain has TRBV4-1 and TRBJ2-7; TRBD2 matches at 7 bases. The CDR3 runs to 15 residues. Germline loops: CDR1 MGHRA, CDR2 YSYEKL. The V gene end was trimmed by 0 bases and the J gene end by 4 bases; junction bases not matched to a gene: 6.

Remarks on this clone: The identical CDR3 is also encoded by other nucleotide sequences in the sample. DNA for the CDR3: TGTGCCAGCAGCTTGGGGGGAGGCACTGAAGCTTTCTTT. Amino acids: CASSLGGGTEAFF. V gene TRBV7-6 combines with J gene TRBJ1-1; D possibly corresponds to TRBD1 (5 bases). Germline V lookup: CDR1 SGHVS, CDR2 FNYEAQ. V lost 3 bases and J 4 bases, leaving 9 bases between the germline ends. The CDR3 loop spans 13 amino acids.

This chain's CDR3 is CASSPRDRGSEQYF. The DNA of the CDR3 is TGTGCCAGCAGTCCAAGGGACAGGGGCTCCGAGCAGTACTTC. This rearrangement joins TRBV28 to TRBJ2-7; 10 nucleotides match TRBD1. Losses at the gene ends were 5 bases for V and 6 bases for J; bases not matched to a gene: 7. The germline gives CDR1 MDHEN, CDR2 SYDVKM. This CDR3 is 14 amino acids long. Looking up the rest from reference TRBV28 and TRBJ2-7 gives the full variable domain: DVKVTQSSRYLVKRTGEKVFLECVQDMDHENMFWYRQDPGLGLRLIYFSYDVKMKEKGDIPEGYSVSREKKERFSLILESASTNQTSMYLCASSPRDRGSEQYFGPGTRLTVT.

This chain uses TRBV18 with TRBJ2-3, with 7 bases matching TRBD2. The CDR3 consists of 16 residues. The J segment lost 0 bases and the V segment lost 3 bases, leaving 6 bases of the junction unmatched. Per germline, CDR1 KGHSH and CDR2 LQKENI. The CDR3 DNA reads as TGTGCCAGCTCACCTCTGAGCGGGGCTAGCACAGATACGCAGTATTTT. Residues: CASSPLSGASTDTQYF.

The chain carries TRBV7-6 and TRBJ2-5; tentative D call: TRBD2 (5 bases). With 4 bases removed from V and 2 bases from J, the gap between germline ends came to 11 bases. This CDR3 comprises 14 residues. Per the germline V gene, CDR1 is SGHVS and CDR2 is FNYEAQ. The CDR3 loop reads CASSSAGVQETQYF. DNA of the CDR3: TGTGCCAGCAGCTCAGCCGGGGTACAAGAGACCCAGTACTTC.

The chain joins TRBV2 to TRBJ2-5; 11 bases match TRBD2. The germline gives CDR1 SNHLY, CDR2 FYNNEI. V shed 1 base and J 2 bases; nucleotides not matched to a gene: 3. The CDR3 is 16 amino acids. CDR3 coding DNA: TGTGCCAGCAGTGAAGGACTAGCGGGATCGCAAGAGACCCAGTACTTC. This encodes CASSEGLAGSQETQYF.

This chain uses TRBV6-5 with TRBJ1-5; TRBD1 agrees at 10 bases. Unmatched junction bases numbered 1, after V lost 8 bases and J lost 6 bases. CDR1 is MNHEY, CDR2 SVGAGI, per germline. The CDR3 has 12 residues. CDR3 bases: TGTGCCAGCGGACAGGGGGTTCAGCCCCAGCATTTT. This encodes CASGQGVQPQHF.

This chain joins TRBV6-1 and TRBJ2-7, with TRBD2 identical over 8 bases. With 0 bases clipped from V and 2 bases from J, the junction kept 3 bases outside the gene matches. The CDR3 consists of 15 residues. Germline V lookup: CDR1 MNHNS, CDR2 SASEGT. CDR3 nucleotides: TGTGCCAGCAGTGAAGCGGCGACTAGCGCCTACGAGCAGTACGTC. Translation gives CASSEAATSAYEQYV.

DNA for the CDR3: TGTGCCAGCAGCATCGGGACAGGGAGCTCTGGGGCCAACGTCCTGACTTTC. Protein sequence: CASSIGTGSSGANVLTF. V and J are TRBV13 and TRBJ2-6; 9 nucleotides line up with TRBD1. The CDR3 extends over 17 amino acids. The trim removed 5 bases at V and 0 bases at J, leaving 5 bases unmatched. Germline V gene lookup returns CDR1 PRHDT and CDR2 FYEKMQ (reference sequence).

The V gene is TRBV27, the J gene TRBJ2-6; a weak D match, TRBD1 (5 bases). CDR3 length: 16 amino acids. Trimming left V 9 bases short and J 0 bases short, with 15 bases between. The V gene's germline CDR1 is MNHEY and CDR2 SMNVEV (reference sequence). CDR3 bases: TGTGCCAGTCGGAGCGCGGACAACTCTGGGGCCAACGTCCTGACTTTC. It translates to CASRSADNSGANVLTF. The full variable domain, rest sourced from reference TRBV27 and TRBJ2-6, is EAQVTQNPRYLITVTGKKLTVTCSQNMNHEYMSWYRQDPGLGLRQIYYSMNVEVTDKGDVPEGYKVSRKEKRNFPLILESPSPNQTSLYFCASRSADNSGANVLTFGAGSRLTVL.

J is TRBJ1-1 and V is TRBV11-2; no clear D. V lost 4 bases and J lost 1, with 7 bases in between. The CDR3 extends over 13 amino acids. Germline CDR1 SGHAT, CDR2 FQNNGV. The CDR3 here is CASSSLRNTEAFF. As DNA, the CDR3 is TGTGCCAGCAGCTCCCTTAGGAACACTGAAGCTTTCTTT.

The gene calls are TRBV29-1 and TRBJ2-3; 9 bases are shared with TRBD2. The trim removed 6 bases at V and 3 bases at J, leaving 4 bases unmatched. The CDR3 consists of 13 residues. Germline V gene data show CDR1 as SQVTM and CDR2 as ANQGSEA. The CDR3 here is CSVAGGMTDTQYF. Here the CDR3 DNA reads TGCAGCGTCGCGGGGGGGATGACAGATACGCAGTATTTT.

There are a few counts of this clone. CDR3 loop: CASSERVQRNSPLHF. CDR3 nucleotides: TGTGCCAGCAGTGAACGGGTCCAGAGGAATTCACCCCTCCACTTT. The chain joins TRBV6-1 to TRBJ1-6; D not certain. The germline V and J ends were trimmed by 2 bases and 7 bases, with 12 bases remaining between them. The length of the CDR3 is 15 residues. Germline V CDR1 and CDR2: MNHNS, SASEGT.

The chain employs TRBV27 and TRBJ2-2; 10 bases agree with TRBD1. The germline CDR1 and CDR2 sequences are MNHEY and SMNVEV (reference sequence). CDR3 length equals 17 residues. Germline trimming cut 5 bases from V and 1 base from J; bases unmatched to any gene: 7. The CDR3 is CASSPTGGLWNTGELFF. The CDR3 nucleotides are TGTGCCAGCAGTCCGACAGGGGGCCTATGGAACACCGGGGAGCTGTTTTTT.

The rearrangement uses TRBV9 and TRBJ2-1, with TRBD2 matching over 10 bases. Germline values: CDR1 SGDLS, CDR2 YYNGEE. This CDR3 has 16 residues. The V gene end was trimmed by 4 bases and the J gene end by 2 bases; junction bases not matched to a gene: 6. In nucleotides, the CDR3 is TGTGCCAGCAGCCCACTTAGCGGGGGGACCTACAATGAGCAGTTCTTC. Translated: CASSPLSGGTYNEQFF.

This sequence joins TRBV28 and TRBJ2-7; TRBD1 matches 11 bases. This CDR3 is 16 amino acids long. Germline V lookup: CDR1 MDHEN, CDR2 SYDVKM. Trimming cost V 6 bases and J 4 bases; bases outside gene matches: 11. The CDR3 region is CASSRTSGTGGYEQYF. The CDR3 bases are TGTGCCAGCAGCCGAACTTCCGGGACAGGGGGTTACGAGCAGTACTTC.

This chain connects TRBV27 to TRBJ2-5; D may be TRBD1 (5 bases). V was clipped by 6 bases and J by 4 bases, with 24 bases between them. Per germline, CDR1 MNHEY and CDR2 SMNVEV (reference sequence). This CDR3 has 17 residues. CDR3 in DNA: TGTGCCAGCAGACCCGTTGGGGCATCCGCCCTCCGAGAGACCCAGTACTTC. This codes for CASRPVGASALRETQYF.